Reported below is one T cell receptor (beta chain). Its target is unknown. TCR beta cDNA was made by 5'RACE template switching with UMIs. TCRdb re-called the 5' RACE reads; one entry per CDR3 protein, DNA not given. The sample holds 300,000 to 500,000 distinct CDR3 sequences. The data belong to a study of T cells expressing NK-cell markers. Germline V gives CDR1 SQVTM, CDR2 ANQGSEA. This CDR3 is 18 amino acids long. Study findings and constraints: The study found these clonotypes also leading the CD3+CD56-NKG2C+ fraction in a handful of donors.

The gene calls are TRBV29-1 and TRBJ2-6; TCRdb designates TRBD1, a call that cannot be tested without DNA. Sequenced input: blood T cells: a sorted CD56 or NKG2C T cell subset, CD4+ or CD8+ T cells, or bulk PBMC T cells (not recorded which). This clonotype originated in a woman aged 50 to 60 in good health. CDR3 region: CSVMAGPGGISGANVLTF. The full variable domain, with the rest looked up from reference TRBV29-1 and TRBJ2-6, is SAVISQKPSRDICQRGTSLTIQCQVDSQVTMMFWYRQQPGQSLTLIATANQGSEATYESGFVIDKFPISRPNLTFSTLTVSNMSPEDSSIYLCSVMAGPGGISGANVLTFGAGSRLTVL.